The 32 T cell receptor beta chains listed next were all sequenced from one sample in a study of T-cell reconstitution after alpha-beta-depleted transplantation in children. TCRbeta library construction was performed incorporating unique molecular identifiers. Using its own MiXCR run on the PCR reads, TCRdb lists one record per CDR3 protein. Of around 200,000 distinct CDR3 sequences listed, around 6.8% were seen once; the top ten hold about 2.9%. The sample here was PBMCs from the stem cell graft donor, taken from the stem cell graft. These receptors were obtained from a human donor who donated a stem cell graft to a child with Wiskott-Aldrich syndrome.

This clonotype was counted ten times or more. The CDR3 sequence: CASGLRDREAFF. CDR3 in DNA: TGCGCCAGCGGCCTTCGGGACAGAGAAGCTTTCTTT. V usage is TRBV5-1 and J usage is TRBJ1-1; TRBD1 agrees at 7 bases. J lost 8 bases, V lost 7 bases, and 8 bases had no gene match. CDR1 SGHRS and CDR2 YFSETQ come from the germline V gene. The CDR3 has 12 amino acids.

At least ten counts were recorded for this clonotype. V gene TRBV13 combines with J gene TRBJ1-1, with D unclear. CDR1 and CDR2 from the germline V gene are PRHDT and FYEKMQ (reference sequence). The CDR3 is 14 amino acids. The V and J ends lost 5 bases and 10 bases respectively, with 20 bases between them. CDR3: CASSPPEGPVGAFF. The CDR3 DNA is TGTGCCAGCAGCCCGCCCGAGGGCCCGGTGGGAGCTTTCTTT.

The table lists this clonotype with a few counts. The CDR3 coding sequence is TGTGCCAGCAGGGACAGATTAACCTACGAGCAGTACTTC. This sequence encodes CASRDRLTYEQYF. The chain couples TRBV6-4 to TRBJ2-7; D might be TRBD1 (6 bases). The length of the CDR3 is 13 residues. V gave up 6 bases and J gave up 2 bases, with 11 bases separating them. The germline gives CDR1 MRHNA, CDR2 SNTAGT.

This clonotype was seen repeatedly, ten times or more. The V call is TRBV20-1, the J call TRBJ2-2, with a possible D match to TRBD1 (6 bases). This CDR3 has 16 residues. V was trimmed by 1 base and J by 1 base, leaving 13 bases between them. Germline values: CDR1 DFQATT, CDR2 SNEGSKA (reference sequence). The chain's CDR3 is CSARVVRGGNTGELFF. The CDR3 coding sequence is TGCAGTGCTAGAGTTGTAAGAGGGGGGAACACCGGGGAGCTGTTTTTT.

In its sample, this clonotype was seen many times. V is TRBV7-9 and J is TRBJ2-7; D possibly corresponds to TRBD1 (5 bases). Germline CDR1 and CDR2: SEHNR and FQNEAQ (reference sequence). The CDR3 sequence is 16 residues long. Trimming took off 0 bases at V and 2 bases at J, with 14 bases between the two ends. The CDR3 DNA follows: TGTGCCAGCAGCTTAGCGTGGGGCGAACACCCCTACGAGCAGTACTTC. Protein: CASSLAWGEHPYEQYF.

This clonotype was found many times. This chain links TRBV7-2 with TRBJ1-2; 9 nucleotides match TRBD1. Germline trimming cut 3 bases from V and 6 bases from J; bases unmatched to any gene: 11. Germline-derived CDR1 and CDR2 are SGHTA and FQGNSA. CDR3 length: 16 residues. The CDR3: CASSFAAGTGRDGYTF. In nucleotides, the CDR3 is TGTGCCAGCAGCTTCGCAGCAGGGACAGGGAGAGATGGCTACACCTTC.

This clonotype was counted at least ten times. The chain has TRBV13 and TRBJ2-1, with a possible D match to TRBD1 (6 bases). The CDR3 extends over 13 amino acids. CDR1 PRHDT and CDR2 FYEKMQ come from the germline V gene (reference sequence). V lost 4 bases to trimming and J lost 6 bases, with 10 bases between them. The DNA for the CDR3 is TGTGCCAGCAGCTCAGGACAGTCCAATGAGCAGTTCTTC. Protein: CASSSGQSNEQFF. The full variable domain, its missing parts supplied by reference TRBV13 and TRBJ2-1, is AAGVIQSPRHLIKEKRETATLKCYPIPRHDTVYWYQQGPGQDPQFLISFYEKMQSDKGSIPDRFSAQQFSDYHSELNMSSLELGDSALYFCASSSGQSNEQFFGPGTRLTVL.

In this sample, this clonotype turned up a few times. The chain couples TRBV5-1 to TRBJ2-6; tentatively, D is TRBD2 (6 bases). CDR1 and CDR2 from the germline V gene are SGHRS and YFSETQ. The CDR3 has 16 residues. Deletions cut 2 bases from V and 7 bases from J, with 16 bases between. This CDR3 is CASSFQSGTQANVLTF. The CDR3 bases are TGCGCCAGCAGCTTTCAATCCGGGACTCAAGCCAACGTCCTGACTTTC.

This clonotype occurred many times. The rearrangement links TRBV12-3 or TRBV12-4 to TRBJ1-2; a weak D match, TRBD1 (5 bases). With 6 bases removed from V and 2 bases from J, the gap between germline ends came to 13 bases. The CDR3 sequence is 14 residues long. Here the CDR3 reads CASRGRGNNYGYTF. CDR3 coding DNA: TGTGCCAGCAGGGGGAGGGGAAACAACTATGGCTACACCTTC.

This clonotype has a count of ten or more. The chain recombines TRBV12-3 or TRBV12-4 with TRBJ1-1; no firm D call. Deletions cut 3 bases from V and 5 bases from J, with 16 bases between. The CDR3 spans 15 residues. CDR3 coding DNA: TGTGCCAGCAGTTTTCAACGCTTCGGTGGGACTGAAGCTTTCTTT. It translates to CASSFQRFGGTEAFF.

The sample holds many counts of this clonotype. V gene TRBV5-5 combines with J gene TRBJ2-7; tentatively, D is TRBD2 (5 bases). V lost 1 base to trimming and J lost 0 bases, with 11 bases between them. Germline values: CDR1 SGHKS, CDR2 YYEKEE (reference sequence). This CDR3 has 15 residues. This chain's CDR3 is CASSLSDGVSYEQYF. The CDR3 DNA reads TGTGCCAGCAGCTTGAGCGACGGGGTCTCCTACGAGCAGTACTTC.

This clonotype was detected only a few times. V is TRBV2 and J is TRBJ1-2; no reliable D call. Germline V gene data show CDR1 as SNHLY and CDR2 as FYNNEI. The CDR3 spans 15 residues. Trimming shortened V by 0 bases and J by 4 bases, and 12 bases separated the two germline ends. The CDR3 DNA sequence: TGTGCCAGCAGTGAAGCGCGCCAGAGGGTCTATGGCTACACCTTC. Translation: CASSEARQRVYGYTF.

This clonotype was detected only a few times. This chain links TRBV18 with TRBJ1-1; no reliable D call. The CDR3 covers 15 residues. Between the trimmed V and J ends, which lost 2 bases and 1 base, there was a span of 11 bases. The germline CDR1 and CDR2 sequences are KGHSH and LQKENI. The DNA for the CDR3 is TGTGCCAGCTCACCAGTTACGGGAGCGAACACTGAAGCTTTCTTT. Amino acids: CASSPVTGANTEAFF.

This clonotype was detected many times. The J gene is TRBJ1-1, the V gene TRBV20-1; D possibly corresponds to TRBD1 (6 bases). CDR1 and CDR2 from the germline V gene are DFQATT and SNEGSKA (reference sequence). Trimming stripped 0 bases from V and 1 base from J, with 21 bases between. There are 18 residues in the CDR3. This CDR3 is CSARDQGPQRKTNTEAFF. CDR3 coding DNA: TGCAGTGCTAGAGATCAGGGGCCACAACGTAAAACGAACACTGAAGCTTTCTTT.

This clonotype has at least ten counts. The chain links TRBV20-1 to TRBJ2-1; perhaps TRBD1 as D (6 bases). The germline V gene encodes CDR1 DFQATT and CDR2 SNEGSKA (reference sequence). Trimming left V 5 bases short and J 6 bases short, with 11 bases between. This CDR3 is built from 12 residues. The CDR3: CSAGGQTNEQFF. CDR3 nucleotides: TGCAGTGCTGGGGGACAAACCAATGAGCAGTTCTTC.

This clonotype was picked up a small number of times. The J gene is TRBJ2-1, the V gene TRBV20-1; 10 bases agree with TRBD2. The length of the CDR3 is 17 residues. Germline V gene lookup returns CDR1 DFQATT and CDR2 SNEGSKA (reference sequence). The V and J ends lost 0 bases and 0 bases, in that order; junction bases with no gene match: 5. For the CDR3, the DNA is TGCAGTGCTAGAGAGCTAGCGGGGGTAAGCTCCTACAATGAGCAGTTCTTC. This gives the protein CSARELAGVSSYNEQFF.

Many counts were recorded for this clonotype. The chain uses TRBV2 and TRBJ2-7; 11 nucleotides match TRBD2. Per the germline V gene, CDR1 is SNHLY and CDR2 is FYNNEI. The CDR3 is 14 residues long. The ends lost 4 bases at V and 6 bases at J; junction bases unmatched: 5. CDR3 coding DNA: TGTGCCAGCAGTGTGACTAGCGGGGTAGGCGAGCAGTACTTC. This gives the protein CASSVTSGVGEQYF.

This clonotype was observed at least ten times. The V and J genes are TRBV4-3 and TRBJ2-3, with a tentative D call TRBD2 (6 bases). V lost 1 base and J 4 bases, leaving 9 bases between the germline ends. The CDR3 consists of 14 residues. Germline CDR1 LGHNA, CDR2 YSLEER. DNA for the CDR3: TGCGCCAGCAGCCAAGCGGGAGCGGCAGATACGCAGTATTTT. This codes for CASSQAGAADTQYF.

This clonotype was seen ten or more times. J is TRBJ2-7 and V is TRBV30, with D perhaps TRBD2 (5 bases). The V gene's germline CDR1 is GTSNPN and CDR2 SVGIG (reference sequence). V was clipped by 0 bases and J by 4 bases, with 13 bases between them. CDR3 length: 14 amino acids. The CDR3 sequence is CAWSVGGGGYEQYF. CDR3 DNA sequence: TGTGCCTGGAGTGTAGGAGGCGGAGGATACGAGCAGTACTTC.

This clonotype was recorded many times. The DNA of the CDR3 is TGTGCCAGCAGTTACAGGGGATCCCTTTCTTACCAGCCCCAGCATTTT. Residues: CASSYRGSLSYQPQHF. V is TRBV2 and J is TRBJ1-5, with 7 bases fitting TRBD1. The junction had 14 bases not matched to a gene; V was cut back by 5 bases and J by 7 bases. The germline V gene has CDR1 SNHLY and CDR2 FYNNEI. The CDR3 spans 16 residues.

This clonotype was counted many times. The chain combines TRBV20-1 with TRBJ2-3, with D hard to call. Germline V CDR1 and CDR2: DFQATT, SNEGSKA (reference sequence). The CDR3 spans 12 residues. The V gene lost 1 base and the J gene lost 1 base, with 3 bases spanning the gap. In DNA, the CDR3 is TGCAGTGCTAGAGGGGGCACAGATACGCAGTATTTT. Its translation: CSARGGTDTQYF.

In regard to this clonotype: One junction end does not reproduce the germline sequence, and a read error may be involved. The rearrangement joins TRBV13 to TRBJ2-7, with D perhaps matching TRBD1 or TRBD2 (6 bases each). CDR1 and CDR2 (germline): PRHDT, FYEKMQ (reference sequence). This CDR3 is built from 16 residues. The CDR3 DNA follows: TGTGCCAGCAGCGTAGGGGGGACCCGGAGCTCCTACGAGCAGTACTTC. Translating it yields CASSVGGTRSSYEQYF.

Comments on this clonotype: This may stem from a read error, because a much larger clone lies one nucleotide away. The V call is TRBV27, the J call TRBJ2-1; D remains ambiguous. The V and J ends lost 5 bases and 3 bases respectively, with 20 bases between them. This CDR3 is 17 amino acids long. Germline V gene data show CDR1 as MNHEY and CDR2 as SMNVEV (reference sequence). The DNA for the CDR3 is TGTGCCAGCAGTCTGAGTTGGGCACCAGCGAACTACAATGAGCAGTTCTTC. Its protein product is CASSLSWAPANYNEQFF.

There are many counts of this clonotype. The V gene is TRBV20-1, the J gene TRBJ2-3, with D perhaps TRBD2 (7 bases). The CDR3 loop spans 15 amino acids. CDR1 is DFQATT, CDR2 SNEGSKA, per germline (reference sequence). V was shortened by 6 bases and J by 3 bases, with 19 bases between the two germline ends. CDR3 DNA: TGCAGTGCCCTAAGGGGGGGCTCAGGGACAGATACGCAGTATTTT. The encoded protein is CSALRGGSGTDTQYF.

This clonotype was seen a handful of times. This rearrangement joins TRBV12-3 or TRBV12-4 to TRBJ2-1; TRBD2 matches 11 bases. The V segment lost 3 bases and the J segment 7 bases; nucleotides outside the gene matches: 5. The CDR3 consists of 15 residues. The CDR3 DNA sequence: TGTGCCAGCAGTTTTTCGACTAGCGGGGTAAATGAGCAGTTCTTC. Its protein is CASSFSTSGVNEQFF.

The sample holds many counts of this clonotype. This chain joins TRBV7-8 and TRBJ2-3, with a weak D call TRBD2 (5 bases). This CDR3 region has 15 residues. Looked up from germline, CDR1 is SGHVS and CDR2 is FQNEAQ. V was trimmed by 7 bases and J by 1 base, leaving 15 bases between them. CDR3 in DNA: TGTGCCAGCACCGTCGAGGGCATGGGCACAGATACGCAGTATTTT. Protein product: CASTVEGMGTDTQYF.

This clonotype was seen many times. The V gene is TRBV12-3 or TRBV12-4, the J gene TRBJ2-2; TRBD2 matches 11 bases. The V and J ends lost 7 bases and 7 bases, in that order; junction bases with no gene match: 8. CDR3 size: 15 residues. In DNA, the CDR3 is TGTGCCAGCAAGGTCCTAGCGGGAGGAGGCGGGGAGCTGTTTTTT. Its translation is CASKVLAGGGGELFF.

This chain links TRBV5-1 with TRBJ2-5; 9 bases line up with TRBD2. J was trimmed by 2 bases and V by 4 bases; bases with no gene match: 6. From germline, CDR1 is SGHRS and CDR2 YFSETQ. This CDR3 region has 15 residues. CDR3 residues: CASSTGLALQETQYF. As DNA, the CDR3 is TGCGCCAGCAGCACCGGACTAGCGTTACAAGAGACCCAGTACTTC.

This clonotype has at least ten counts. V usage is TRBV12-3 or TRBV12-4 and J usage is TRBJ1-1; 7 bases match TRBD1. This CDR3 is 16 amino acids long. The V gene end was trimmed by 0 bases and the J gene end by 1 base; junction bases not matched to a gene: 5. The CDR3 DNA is TGTGCCAGCAGTTTAGCTGGCAGGGGGTGGAACACTGAAGCTTTCTTT. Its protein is CASSLAGRGWNTEAFF.

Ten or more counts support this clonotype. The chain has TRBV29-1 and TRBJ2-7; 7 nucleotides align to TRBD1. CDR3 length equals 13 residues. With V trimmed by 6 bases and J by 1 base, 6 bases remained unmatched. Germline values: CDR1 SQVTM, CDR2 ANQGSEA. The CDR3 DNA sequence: TGCAGCGTGGGACAGTTAACGTCCTACGAGCAGTACTTC. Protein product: CSVGQLTSYEQYF.

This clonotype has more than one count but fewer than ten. The CDR3 spells CAWSHSEQFF. CDR3 DNA sequence: TGTGCCTGGAGTCATAGTGAGCAGTTCTTC. The chain combines TRBV30 with TRBJ2-1; no reliable D call. This CDR3 has 10 amino acids. V was shortened by 2 bases and J by 9 bases, with 5 bases between the two germline ends. Germline V gives CDR1 GTSNPN, CDR2 SVGIG (reference sequence).

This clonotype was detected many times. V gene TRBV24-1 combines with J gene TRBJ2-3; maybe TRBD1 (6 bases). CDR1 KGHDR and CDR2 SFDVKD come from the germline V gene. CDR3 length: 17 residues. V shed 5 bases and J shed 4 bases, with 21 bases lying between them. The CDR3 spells CATSGQQGGQEPDTQYF. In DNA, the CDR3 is TGTGCCACCAGTGGACAACAGGGCGGCCAAGAACCAGATACGCAGTATTTT.